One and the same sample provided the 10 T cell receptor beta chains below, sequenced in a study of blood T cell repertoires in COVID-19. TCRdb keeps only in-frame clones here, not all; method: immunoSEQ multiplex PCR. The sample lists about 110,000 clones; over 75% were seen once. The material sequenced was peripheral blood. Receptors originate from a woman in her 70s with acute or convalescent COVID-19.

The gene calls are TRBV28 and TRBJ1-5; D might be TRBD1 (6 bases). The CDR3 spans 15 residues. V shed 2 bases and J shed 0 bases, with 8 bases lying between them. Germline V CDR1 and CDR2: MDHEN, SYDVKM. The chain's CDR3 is CASSLGGVSNQPQHF. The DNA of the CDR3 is TGTGCCAGCAGTTTAGGGGGCGTTAGCAATCAGCCCCAGCATTTT.

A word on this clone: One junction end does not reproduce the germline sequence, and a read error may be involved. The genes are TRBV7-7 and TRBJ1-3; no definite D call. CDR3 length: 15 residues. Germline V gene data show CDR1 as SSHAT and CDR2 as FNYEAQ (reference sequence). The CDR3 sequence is CASSLDRSSGNTIYF. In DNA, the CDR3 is TGTGCTAGCAGCTTAGACCGGTCCTCTGGAAACACCATATATTTT.

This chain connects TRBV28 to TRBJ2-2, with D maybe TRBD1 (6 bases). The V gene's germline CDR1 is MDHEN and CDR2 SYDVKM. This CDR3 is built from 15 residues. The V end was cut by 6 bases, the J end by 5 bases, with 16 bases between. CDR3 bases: TGTGCCAGCAGACTACAGGGAGTTAAGACCGGGGAGCTGTTTTTT. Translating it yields CASRLQGVKTGELFF.

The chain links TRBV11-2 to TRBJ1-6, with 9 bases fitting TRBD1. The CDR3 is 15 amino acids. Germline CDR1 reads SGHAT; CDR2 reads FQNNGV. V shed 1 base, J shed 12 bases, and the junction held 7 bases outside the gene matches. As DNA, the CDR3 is TGTGCCAGCAGCTTAGTTTCCGGGACAGGGTTACCCCTCCACTTT. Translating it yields CASSLVSGTGLPLHF.

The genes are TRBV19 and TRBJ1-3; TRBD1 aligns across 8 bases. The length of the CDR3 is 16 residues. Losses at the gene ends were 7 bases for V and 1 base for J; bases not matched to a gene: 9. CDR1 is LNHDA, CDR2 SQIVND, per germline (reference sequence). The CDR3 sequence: CASTFRTGNSGNTIYF. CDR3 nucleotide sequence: TGTGCCAGTACCTTTCGGACAGGGAATTCTGGAAACACCATATATTTT. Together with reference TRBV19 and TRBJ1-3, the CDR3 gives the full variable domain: DGGITQSPKYLFRKEGQNVTLSCEQNLNHDAMYWYRQDPGQGLRLIYYSQIVNDFQKGDIAEGYSVSREKKESFPLTVTSAQKNPTAFYLCASTFRTGNSGNTIYFGEGSWLTVV.

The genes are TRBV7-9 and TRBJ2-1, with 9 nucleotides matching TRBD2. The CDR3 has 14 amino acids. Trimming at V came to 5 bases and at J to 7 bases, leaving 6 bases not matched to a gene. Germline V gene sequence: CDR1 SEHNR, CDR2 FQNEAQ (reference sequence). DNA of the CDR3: TGTGCCAGCAGCCCCAGCGGGGGGCCGAATGAGCAGTTCTTC. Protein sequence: CASSPSGGPNEQFF.

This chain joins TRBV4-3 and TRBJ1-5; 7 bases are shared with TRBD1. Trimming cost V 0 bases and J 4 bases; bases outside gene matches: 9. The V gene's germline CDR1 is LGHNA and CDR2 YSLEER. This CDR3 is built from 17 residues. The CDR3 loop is CASSQDLGAGGNQPQHF. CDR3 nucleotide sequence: TGCGCCAGCAGCCAAGATCTGGGGGCAGGGGGAAATCAGCCCCAGCATTTT.

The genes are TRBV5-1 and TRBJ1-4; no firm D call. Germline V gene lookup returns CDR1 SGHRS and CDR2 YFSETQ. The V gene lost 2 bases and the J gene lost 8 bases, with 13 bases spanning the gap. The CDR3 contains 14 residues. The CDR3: CASSFAGSSEKLFF. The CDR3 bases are TGCGCCAGCAGCTTCGCGGGGAGTTCGGAAAAACTGTTTTTT.

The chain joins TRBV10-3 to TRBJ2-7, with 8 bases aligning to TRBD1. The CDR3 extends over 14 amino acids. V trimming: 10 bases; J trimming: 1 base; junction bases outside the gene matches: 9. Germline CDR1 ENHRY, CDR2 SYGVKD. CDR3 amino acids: CASTGGTGSYEQYF. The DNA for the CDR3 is TGTGCCAGTACAGGGGGGACGGGATCCTACGAGCAGTACTTC.

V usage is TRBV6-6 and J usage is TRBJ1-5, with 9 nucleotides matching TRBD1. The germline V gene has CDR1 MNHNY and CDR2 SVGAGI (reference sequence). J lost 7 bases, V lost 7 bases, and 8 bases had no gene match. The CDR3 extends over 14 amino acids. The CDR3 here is CASKEQGAEQPQHF. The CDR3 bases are TGTGCCAGCAAAGAACAGGGGGCGGAACAGCCCCAGCATTTT.